This TCR beta chain came from a study of cytotoxic CD8 clonotypes in ibrutinib-treated CLL. This clone was counted only a few times. Investigators sought sequencing depths of between 1 in 200,000 and 1 in 1 million T cells. Sequencing used immunoSEQ multiplex PCR; TCRdb keeps in-frame clones, though not all of them. The sample contains some 290,000 clones, about 80% of which appear only once. Trimming removed 8 bases at V and 0 bases at J, with 11 bases between. CDR1 is LNHDA and CDR2 is SQIVND in the germline V gene (reference sequence). The CDR3 is made up of 14 amino acids. The source of this sequence is a human donor with chronic lymphocytic leukemia. This material consisted of PBMCs, taken before ibrutinib treatment. The chain joins TRBV19 to TRBJ2-1; D is perhaps TRBD2 (6 bases). CDR3 sequence: CASQRAGSYNEQFF. The CDR3 DNA reads TGTGCCAGTCAGCGGGCGGGCTCCTACAATGAGCAGTTCTTC.